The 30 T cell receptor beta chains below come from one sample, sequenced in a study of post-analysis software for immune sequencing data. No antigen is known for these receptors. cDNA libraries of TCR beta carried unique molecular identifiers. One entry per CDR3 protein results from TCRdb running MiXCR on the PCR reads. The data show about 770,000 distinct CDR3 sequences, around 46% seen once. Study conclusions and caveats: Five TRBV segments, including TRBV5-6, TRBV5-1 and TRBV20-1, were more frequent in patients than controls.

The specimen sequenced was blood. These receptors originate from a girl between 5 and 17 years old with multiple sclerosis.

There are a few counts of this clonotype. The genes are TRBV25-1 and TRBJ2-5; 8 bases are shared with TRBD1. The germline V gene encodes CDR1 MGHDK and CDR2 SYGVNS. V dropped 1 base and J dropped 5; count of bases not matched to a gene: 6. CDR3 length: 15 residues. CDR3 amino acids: CASSESTGVRETQYF. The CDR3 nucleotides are TGTGCCAGCAGTGAATCGACAGGGGTCCGGGAGACCCAGTACTTC. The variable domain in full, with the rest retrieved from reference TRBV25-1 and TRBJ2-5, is EADIYQTPRYLVIGTGKKITLECSQTMGHDKMYWYQQDPGMELHLIHYSYGVNSTEKGDLSSESTVSRIRTEHFPLTLESARPSHTSQYLCASSESTGVRETQYFGPGTRLLVL.

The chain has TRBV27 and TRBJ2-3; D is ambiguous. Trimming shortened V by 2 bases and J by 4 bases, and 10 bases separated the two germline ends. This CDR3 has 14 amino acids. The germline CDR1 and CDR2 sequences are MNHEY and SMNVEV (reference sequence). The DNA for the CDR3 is TGTGCCAGCAGTTTACGGCAGTCCTCAGATACGCAGTATTTT. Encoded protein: CASSLRQSSDTQYF.

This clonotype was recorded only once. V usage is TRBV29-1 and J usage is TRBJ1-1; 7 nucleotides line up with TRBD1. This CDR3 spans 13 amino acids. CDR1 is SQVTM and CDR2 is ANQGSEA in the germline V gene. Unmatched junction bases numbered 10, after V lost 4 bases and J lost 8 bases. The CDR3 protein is CSVGTGQATEAFF. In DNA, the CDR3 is TGCAGCGTTGGCACCGGACAGGCTACCGAAGCTTTCTTT.

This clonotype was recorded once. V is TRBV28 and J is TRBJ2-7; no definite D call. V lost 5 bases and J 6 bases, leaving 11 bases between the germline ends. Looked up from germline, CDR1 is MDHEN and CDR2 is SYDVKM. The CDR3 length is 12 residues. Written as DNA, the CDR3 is TGTGCCAGCAGTCGTTCCGTGGGCGAGCAGTACTTC. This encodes CASSRSVGEQYF.

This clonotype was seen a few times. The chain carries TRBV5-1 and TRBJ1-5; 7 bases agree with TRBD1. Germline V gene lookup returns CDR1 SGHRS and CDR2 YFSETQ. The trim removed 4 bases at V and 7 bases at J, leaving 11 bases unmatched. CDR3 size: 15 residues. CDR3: CASSPQGGTGQPQHF. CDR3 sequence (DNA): TGCGCCAGCAGCCCCCAGGGGGGGACCGGGCAGCCCCAGCATTTT.

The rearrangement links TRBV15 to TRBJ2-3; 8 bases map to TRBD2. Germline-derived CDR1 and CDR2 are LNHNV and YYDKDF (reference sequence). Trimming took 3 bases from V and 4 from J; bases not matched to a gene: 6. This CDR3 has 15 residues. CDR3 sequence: CATSSSAGAPDTQYF. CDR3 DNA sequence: TGTGCCACCAGCAGCTCAGCGGGAGCCCCAGATACGCAGTATTTT.

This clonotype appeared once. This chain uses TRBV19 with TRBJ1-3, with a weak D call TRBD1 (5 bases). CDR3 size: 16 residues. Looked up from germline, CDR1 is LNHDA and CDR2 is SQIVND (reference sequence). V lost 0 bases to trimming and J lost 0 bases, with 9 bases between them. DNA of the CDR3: TGTGCCAGTAGTATAGAAGGGGCGTCCTCTGGAAACACCATATATTTT. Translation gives CASSIEGASSGNTIYF.

CDR3 DNA: TGTGCCAGCAGCTGGTCGGCCAGGCGGGAAGCTTTCTTT. This codes for CASSWSARREAFF. This chain uses TRBV11-1 with TRBJ1-1; D not certain. Trimming cost V 4 bases and J 8 bases, with 14 bases left between them. Germline CDR1 SGHAT, CDR2 FQDESV (reference sequence). There are 13 residues in the CDR3.

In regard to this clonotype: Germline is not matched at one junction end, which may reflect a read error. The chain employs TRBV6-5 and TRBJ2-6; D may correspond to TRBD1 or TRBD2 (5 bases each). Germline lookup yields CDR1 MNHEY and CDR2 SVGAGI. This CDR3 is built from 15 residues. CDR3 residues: CATSEGPPGANVRTF. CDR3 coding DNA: TGTGCCACGTCCGAGGGGCCTCCTGGGGCCAACGTCCGGACTTTC.

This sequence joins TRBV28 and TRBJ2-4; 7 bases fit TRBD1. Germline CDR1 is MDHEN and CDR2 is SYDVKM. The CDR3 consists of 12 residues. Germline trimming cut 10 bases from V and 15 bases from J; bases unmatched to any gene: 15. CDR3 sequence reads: CATGVGQDERYF. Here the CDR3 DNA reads TGTGCCACCGGGGTAGGACAGGACGAGCGGTACTTC.

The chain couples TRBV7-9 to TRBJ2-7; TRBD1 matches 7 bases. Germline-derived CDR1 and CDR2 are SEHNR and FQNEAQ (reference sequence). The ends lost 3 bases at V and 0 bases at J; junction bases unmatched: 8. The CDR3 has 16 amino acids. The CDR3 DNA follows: TGTGCCAGCAGCTTTCCGGGACAGAGGAGCTCCTACGAGCAGTACTTC. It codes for CASSFPGQRSSYEQYF.

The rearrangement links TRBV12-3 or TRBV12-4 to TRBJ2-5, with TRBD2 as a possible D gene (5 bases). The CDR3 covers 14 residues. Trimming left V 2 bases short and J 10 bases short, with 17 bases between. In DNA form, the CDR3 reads TGTGCCAGCAGTTTAAAGATGGTTCAAGAGGGCCAGTACTTC. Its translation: CASSLKMVQEGQYF.

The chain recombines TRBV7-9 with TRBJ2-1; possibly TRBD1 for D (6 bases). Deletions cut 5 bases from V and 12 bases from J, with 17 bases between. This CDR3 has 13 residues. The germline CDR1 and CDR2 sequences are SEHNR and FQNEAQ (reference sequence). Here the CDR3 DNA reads TGTGCCAGCAGCCCTCCTTCAGGGGATCCGCAGTTCTTC. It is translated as CASSPPSGDPQFF. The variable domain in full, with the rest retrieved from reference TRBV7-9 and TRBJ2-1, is DTGVSQNPRHKITKRGQNVTFRCDPISEHNRLYWYRQTLGQGPEFLTYFQNEAQLEKSRLLSDRFSAERPKGSFSTLEIQRTEQGDSAMYLCASSPPSGDPQFFGPGTRLTVL.

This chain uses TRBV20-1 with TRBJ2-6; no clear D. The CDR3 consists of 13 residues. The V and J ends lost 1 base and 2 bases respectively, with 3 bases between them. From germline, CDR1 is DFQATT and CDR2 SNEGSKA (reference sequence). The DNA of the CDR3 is TGCAGTGCTAGAGTACCTGGGGCCAACGTCCTGACTTTC. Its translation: CSARVPGANVLTF.

The CDR3 DNA reads TGTGCCAGCAGCTTACAAGGGTTGCTAGCCGTCTACGAGCAGTACTTC. Translation gives CASSLQGLLAVYEQYF. The chain employs TRBV7-2 and TRBJ2-7; tentatively, D is TRBD2 (5 bases). CDR3 length: 16 amino acids. Germline assignment: CDR1 SGHTA and CDR2 FQGNSA. The germline V and J ends were trimmed by 2 bases and 3 bases, with 17 bases remaining between them.

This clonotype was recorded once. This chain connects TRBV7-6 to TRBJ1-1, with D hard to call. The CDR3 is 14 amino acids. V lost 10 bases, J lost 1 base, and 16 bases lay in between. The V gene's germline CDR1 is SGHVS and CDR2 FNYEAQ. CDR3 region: CANKRGEANTEAFF. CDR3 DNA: TGTGCCAACAAGCGCGGGGAGGCGAACACTGAAGCTTTCTTT. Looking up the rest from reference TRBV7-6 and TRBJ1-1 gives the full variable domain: GAGVSQSPRYKVTKRGQDVALRCDPISGHVSLYWYRQALGQGPEFLTYFNYEAQQDKSGLPNDRFSAERPEGSISTLTIQRTEQRDSAMYRCANKRGEANTEAFFGQGTRLTVV.

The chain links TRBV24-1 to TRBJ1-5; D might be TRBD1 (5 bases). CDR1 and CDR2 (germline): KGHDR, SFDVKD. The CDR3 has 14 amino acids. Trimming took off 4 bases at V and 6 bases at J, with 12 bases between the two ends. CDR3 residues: CATSDTQGSQPQHF. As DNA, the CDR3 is TGTGCCACCAGTGACACCCAGGGAAGTCAGCCCCAGCATTTT.

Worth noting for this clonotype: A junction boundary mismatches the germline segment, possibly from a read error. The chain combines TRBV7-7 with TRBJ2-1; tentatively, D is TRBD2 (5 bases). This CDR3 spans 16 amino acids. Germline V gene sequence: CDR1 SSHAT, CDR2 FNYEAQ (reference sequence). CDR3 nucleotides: TGTGCTAGCAGCCCCGCAGCGGCCAGCTCCTACAATGAGCAGTTCTTC. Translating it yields CASSPAAASSYNEQFF.

CDR3: CASSYGQLQPYGYTF. The CDR3 DNA reads as TGTGCCAGCAGTTACGGACAGCTCCAACCCTATGGCTACACCTTC. V gene TRBV6-5 combines with J gene TRBJ1-2; D may be TRBD1 (6 bases). The CDR3 spans 15 residues. Trimming shortened V by 2 bases and J by 4 bases, and 14 bases separated the two germline ends. The germline CDR1 and CDR2 sequences are MNHEY and SVGAGI.

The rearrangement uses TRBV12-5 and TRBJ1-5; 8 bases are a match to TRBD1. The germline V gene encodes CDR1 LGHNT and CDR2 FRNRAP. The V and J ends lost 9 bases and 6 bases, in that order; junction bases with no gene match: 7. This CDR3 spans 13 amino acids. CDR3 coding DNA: TGTGCTAGCACAGGGGGATTGAGTCAGCCCCAGCATTTT. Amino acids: CASTGGLSQPQHF.

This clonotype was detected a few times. The DNA of the CDR3 is TGTGCCAGCTCACCCGCCGTCGGGGACTATGGCTACACCTTC. The encoded protein is CASSPAVGDYGYTF. V gene TRBV18 combines with J gene TRBJ1-2; D is ambiguous. The V end was cut by 3 bases, the J end by 3 bases, with 11 bases between. CDR1 KGHSH and CDR2 LQKENI come from the germline V gene. The CDR3 extends over 14 amino acids.

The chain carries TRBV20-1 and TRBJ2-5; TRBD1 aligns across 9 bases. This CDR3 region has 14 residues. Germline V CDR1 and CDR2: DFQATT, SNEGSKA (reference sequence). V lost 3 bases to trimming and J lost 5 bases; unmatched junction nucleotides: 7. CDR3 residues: CSASLQGAGETQYF. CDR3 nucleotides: TGCAGTGCTAGTTTACAGGGGGCTGGTGAGACCCAGTACTTC.

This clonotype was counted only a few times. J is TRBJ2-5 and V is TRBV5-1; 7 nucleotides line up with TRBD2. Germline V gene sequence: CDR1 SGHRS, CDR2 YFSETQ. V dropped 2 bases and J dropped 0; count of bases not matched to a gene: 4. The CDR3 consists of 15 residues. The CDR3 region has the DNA TGCGCCAGCAGCTTCGCTAGCGGAAACCAAGAGACCCAGTACTTC. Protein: CASSFASGNQETQYF.

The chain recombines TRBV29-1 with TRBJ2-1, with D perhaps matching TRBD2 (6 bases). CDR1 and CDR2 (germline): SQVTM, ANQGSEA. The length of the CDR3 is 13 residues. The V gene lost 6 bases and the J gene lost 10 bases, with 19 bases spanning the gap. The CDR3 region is CSVLAPGAGEQFF. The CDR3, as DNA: TGCAGCGTCTTGGCCCCGGGAGCAGGCGAGCAGTTCTTC.

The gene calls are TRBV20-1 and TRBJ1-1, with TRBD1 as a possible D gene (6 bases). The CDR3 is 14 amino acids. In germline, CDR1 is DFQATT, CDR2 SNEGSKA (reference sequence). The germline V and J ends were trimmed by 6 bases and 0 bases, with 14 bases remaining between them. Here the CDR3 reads CSAQGSGMNTEAFF. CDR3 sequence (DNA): TGCAGTGCCCAGGGGAGCGGCATGAACACTGAAGCTTTCTTT.

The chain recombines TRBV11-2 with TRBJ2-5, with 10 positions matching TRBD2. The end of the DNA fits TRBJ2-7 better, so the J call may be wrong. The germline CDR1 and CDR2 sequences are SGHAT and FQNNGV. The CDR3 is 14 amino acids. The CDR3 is CASTPSGRSDEQYF. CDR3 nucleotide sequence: TGTGCCAGCACCCCTAGCGGGAGAAGCGACGAGCAGTACTTC.

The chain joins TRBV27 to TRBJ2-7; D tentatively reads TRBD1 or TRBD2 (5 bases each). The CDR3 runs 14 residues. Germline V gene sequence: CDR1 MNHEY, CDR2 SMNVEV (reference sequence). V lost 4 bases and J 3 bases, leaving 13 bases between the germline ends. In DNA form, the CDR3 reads TGTGCCAGCAGTTCTTCCGGGACGGTCTACGAGCAGTACTTC. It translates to CASSSSGTVYEQYF.

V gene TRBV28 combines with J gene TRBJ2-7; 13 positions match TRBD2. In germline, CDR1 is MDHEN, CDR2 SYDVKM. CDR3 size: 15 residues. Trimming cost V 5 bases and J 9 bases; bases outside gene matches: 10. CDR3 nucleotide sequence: TGTGCCAGCAGTGGACTAGCGGGAGTATCACAACGGCAGTACTTC. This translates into CASSGLAGVSQRQYF.

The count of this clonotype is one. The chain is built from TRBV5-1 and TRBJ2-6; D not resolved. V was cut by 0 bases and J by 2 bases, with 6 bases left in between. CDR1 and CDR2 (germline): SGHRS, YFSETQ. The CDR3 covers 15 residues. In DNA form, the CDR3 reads TGCGCCAGCAGCTTGGCCGTTCCTGGGGCCAACGTCCTGACTTTC. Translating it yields CASSLAVPGANVLTF.

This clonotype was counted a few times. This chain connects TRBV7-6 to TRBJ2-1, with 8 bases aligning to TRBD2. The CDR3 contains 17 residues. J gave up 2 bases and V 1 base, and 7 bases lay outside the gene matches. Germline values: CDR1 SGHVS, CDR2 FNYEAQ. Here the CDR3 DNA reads TGTGCCAGCAGCTTAGATCACGGGACTAGGGCCTACAATGAGCAGTTCTTC. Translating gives CASSLDHGTRAYNEQFF.